This TCR beta chain was captured by sequencing in a study of T-cell reconstitution after alpha-beta-depleted transplantation in children (TCRdb year 2016). About the investigation overall: The study quantitatively tracked T-cell immune reconstitution after TCRalphabeta/CD19-depleted allogeneic hematopoietic cell transplantation in children using TCR repertoire profiling.

The library was built by means of PCR. This sample was sequenced with an Illumina HiSeq 2500. To normalize quantification of the TCRbeta repertoire, the TCR libraries were built with molecular barcoding that relied on unique molecular identifiers. The public reads were run again by TCRdb, first through fastp at Q25 and then through MiXCR, and only productive beta chains were kept. Entries that share a CDR3 protein sequence are merged under the most common genes and DNA. For this sample the table gives roughly 200,000 distinct CDR3 sequences, of which under 13% were detected only once. 28% of the sample is taken by the ten largest. The treatment or condition tag for this specimen amounts to: allogeneic hematopoietic cell transplantation with graft depleted of TCRalphabeta T cells and CD19 B cells. The transplant recipients were children given TCRalphabeta/CD19-depleted allogeneic hematopoietic cell grafts.

This clonotype was recorded at least ten times. This receptor's antigen is unknown. No quality values exist for individual bases; no much larger clone is one base distant. Here is what the overall study found, with its caveats: The frequencies of hyperexpanded clones fell over the following months, and after one year, T-cell counts and TCRbeta diversity were mostly attributed to newly produced T cells. In some patients, the high TCRbeta diversity seen at day 60 was put down to recipient T cells and intrathymic progenitors that had survived conditioning. The apparently early recovery of alphabetaT-cell counts about two months after transplant reportedly depended on only several hundred rapidly expanded clones that came from non-depleted graft cells.

V trim: 6 bases; J trim: 6 bases; unmatched bases: 12. CDR1 is given as SQVTM and CDR2 as ANQGSEA, both from the germline V gene. The CDR3 spans 15 residues, from the cysteine through the phenylalanine. Just CDR3 DNA is preserved here, 45 bases in frame from base 1. The chain is encoded by TRBV29-1 joined to TRBJ2-3; TRBD2 aligns with 10 central bases. The sequence was collected from a child younger than two with acute myeloid leukemia, due to receive a stem cell transplant. The specimen was PBMCs, collected before TCRalphabeta/CD19-depleted stem cell transplant. The DNA sequence is given as TGCAGCGTGAGTGGAGCGGGGGGGGTTTTGGATACGCAGTATTTT. The resulting protein is CSVSGAGGVLDTQYF.